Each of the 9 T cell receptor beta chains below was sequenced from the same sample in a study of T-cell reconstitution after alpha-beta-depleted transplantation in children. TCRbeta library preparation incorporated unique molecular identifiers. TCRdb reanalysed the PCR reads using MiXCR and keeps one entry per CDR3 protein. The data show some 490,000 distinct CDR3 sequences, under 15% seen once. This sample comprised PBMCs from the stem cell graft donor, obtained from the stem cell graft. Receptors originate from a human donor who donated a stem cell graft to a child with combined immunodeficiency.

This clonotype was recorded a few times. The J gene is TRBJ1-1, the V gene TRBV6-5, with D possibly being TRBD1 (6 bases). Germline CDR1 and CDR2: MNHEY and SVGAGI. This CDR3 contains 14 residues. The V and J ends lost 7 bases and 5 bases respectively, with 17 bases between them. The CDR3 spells CASIHGGAGTEAFF. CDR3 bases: TGTGCCAGCATCCATGGGGGGGCAGGAACTGAAGCTTTCTTT.

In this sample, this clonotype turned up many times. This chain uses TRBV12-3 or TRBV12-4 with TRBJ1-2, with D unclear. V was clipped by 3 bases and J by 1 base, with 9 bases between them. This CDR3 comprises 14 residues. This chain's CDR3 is CASSLNSYNYGYTF. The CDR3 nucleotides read TGTGCCAGCAGTTTGAACAGCTATAACTATGGCTACACCTTC.

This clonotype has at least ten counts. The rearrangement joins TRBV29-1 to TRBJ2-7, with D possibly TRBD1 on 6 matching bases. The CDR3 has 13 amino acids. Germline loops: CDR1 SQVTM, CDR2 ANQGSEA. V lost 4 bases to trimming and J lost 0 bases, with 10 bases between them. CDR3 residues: CSVGSTGSYEQYF. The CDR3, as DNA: TGCAGCGTTGGATCGACAGGCTCCTACGAGCAGTACTTC.

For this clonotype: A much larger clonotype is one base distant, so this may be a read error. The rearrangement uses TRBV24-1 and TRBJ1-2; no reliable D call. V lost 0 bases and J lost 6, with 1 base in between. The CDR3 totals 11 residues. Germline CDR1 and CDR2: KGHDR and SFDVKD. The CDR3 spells CATSDLDGYTF. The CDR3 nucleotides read TGTGCCACCAGTGATTTGGATGGCTACACCTTC.

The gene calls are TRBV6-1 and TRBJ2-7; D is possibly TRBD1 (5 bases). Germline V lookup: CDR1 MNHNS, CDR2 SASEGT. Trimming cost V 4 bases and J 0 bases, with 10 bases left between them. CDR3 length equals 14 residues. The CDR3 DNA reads TGTGCCAGCAGTGTGGCAGGGTACTCCTACGAGCAGTACTTC. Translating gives CASSVAGYSYEQYF.

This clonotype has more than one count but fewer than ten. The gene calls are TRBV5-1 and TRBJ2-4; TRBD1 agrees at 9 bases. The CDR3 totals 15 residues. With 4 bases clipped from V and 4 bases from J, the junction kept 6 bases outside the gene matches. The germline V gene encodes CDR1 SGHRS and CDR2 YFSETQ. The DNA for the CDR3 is TGCGCCAGCAGCCCCGGGACAGGGACAAAAAACATTCAGTACTTC. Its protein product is CASSPGTGTKNIQYF.

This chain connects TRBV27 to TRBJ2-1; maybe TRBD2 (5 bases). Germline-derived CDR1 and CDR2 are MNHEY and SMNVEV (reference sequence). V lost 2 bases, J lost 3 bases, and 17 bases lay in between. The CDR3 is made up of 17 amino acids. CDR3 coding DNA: TGTGCCAGCAGTTTAACGGGGTATGGACTGATCTACAATGAGCAGTTCTTC. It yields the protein CASSLTGYGLIYNEQFF.

CDR3 loop: CASRQLGGGEGEQFF. The CDR3 nucleotides are TGTGCCAGCAGACAACTAGGGGGGGGTGAGGGTGAGCAGTTCTTC. V is TRBV12-3 or TRBV12-4 and J is TRBJ2-1, with a tentative D call TRBD2 (7 bases). With 6 bases removed from V and 9 bases from J, the gap between germline ends came to 21 bases. The CDR3 loop spans 15 amino acids.

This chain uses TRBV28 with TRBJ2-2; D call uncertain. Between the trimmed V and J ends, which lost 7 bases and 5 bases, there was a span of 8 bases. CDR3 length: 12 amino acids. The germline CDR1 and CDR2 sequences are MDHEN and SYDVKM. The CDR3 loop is CASTIRTGELFF. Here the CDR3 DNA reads TGTGCCAGCACCATCCGGACCGGGGAGCTGTTTTTT.